These T cell receptor beta chains were read from a single sample in a study of blood T cell repertoires in COVID-19. Generated by immunoSEQ multiplex PCR, the TCRdb table keeps only in-frame clones and is missing some. The sample lists about 400,000 clones, roughly 89% occurring once. The sample comprised peripheral blood. Receptor source: a woman aged 25 to 45 with acute or convalescent COVID-19. The CDR3 runs from the conserved cysteine through the conserved F or W. Each record gives: D gene, V gene, J gene, clone size, CDR3 protein, CDR3 DNA. The D gene is left open where the match is weak. The size field is filled for only some rows; it gives once, few, many or a size class.

d_gene: -
v_gene: TRBV6-2/TRBV6-3
j_gene: TRBJ2-1
abundance: once
CDR3aa: CASSYSSHNEQFF
CDR3nt: TGTGCCAGCAGTTACTCGAGCCACAATGAGCAGTTCTTC

d_gene: TRBD1
v_gene: TRBV5-1
j_gene: TRBJ2-7
abundance: -
CDR3aa: CASSLDRGSHEQYF
CDR3nt: TGCGCCAGCAGCCTTGACAGGGGTTCCCACGAGCAGTACTTC

d_gene: TRBD2
v_gene: TRBV24-1
j_gene: TRBJ2-5
abundance: -
CDR3aa: CATSSSGGGTQYF
CDR3nt: TGTGCCACCAGCTCCTCCGGGGGGGGGACCCAGTACTTC

d_gene: -
v_gene: TRBV19
j_gene: TRBJ1-5
abundance: -
CDR3aa: CASSIEGGLQPQHF
CDR3nt: TGTGCCAGTAGTATAGAAGGAGGATTGCAGCCCCAGCATTTT

d_gene: TRBD1
v_gene: TRBV4-1
j_gene: TRBJ2-2
abundance: -
CDR3aa: CASSTQGARAGELFF
CDR3nt: TGCGCCAGCAGCACCCAGGGGGCGCGGGCCGGGGAGCTGTTTTTT

d_gene: TRBD1
v_gene: TRBV6-5
j_gene: TRBJ1-5
abundance: -
CDR3aa: CASSRDRAGNQPQHF
CDR3nt: TGTGCCAGCAGTCGGGACAGGGCTGGCAATCAGCCCCAGCATTTT

d_gene: -
v_gene: TRBV19
j_gene: TRBJ1-1
abundance: -
CDR3aa: CASSPRTINTEAFF
CDR3nt: TGTGCCAGTAGTCCCCGGACAATCAACACTGAAGCTTTCTTT

d_gene: TRBD2
v_gene: TRBV7-8
j_gene: TRBJ2-7
abundance: few
CDR3aa: CASSASGGISYEQYF
CDR3nt: TGTGCCAGCAGCGCTAGCGGGGGGATCTCCTACGAGCAGTACTTC

d_gene: TRBD1
v_gene: TRBV30
j_gene: TRBJ2-5
abundance: -
CDR3aa: CACGTGSLNRETQYF
CDR3nt: TGTGCCTGCGGGACAGGGAGTTTGAACAGGGAGACCCAGTACTTC

d_gene: -
v_gene: TRBV25-1
j_gene: TRBJ1-2
abundance: -
CDR3aa: CASSESGTANYGYTF
CDR3nt: TGTGCCAGCAGTGAATCCGGCACAGCTAACTATGGCTACACCTTC

d_gene: TRBD1
v_gene: TRBV7-9
j_gene: TRBJ2-1
abundance: -
CDR3aa: CASSPLDRTYNEQFF
CDR3nt: TGTGCCAGCAGCCCCCTGGACAGGACTTACAATGAGCAGTTCTTC

d_gene: TRBD1
v_gene: TRBV11-2
j_gene: TRBJ1-3
abundance: once
CDR3aa: CASSVTGGHISGNTIYF
CDR3nt: TGTGCCAGCAGCGTCACAGGGGGCCACATCTCTGGAAACACCATATATTTT

d_gene: TRBD2
v_gene: TRBV25-1
j_gene: TRBJ2-1
abundance: -
CDR3aa: CASSARGGGNEQFF
CDR3nt: TGTGCCAGCAGTGCTCGCGGGGGGGGAAATGAGCAGTTCTTC

d_gene: TRBD1
v_gene: TRBV4-1
j_gene: TRBJ2-5
abundance: -
CDR3aa: CASSQEQGALKETQYF
CDR3nt: TGCGCCAGCAGCCAAGAACAGGGGGCCCTAAAAGAGACCCAGTACTTC

d_gene: -
v_gene: TRBV4-2
j_gene: TRBJ1-2
abundance: -
CDR3aa: CASSQDRASGQGYTF
CDR3nt: TGTGCCAGCAGCCAAGATCGAGCCTCAGGGCAGGGCTACACCTTC

d_gene: TRBD2
v_gene: TRBV3-1/TRBV3-2
j_gene: TRBJ2-2
abundance: -
CDR3aa: CASSGRLAGLGELFF
CDR3nt: TGTGCCAGCAGCGGTCGACTAGCGGGGCTCGGGGAGCTGTTTTTT

d_gene: -
v_gene: TRBV6-2/TRBV6-3
j_gene: TRBJ2-1
abundance: -
CDR3aa: CASSTGLFYNEQFF
CDR3nt: TGTGCCAGCAGTACGGGACTCTTCTACAATGAGCAGTTCTTC

d_gene: TRBD1
v_gene: TRBV3-1/TRBV3-2
j_gene: TRBJ2-5
abundance: -
CDR3aa: CASSQDRTGLGGAQYF
CDR3nt: TGTGCCAGCAGCCAAGACCGGACAGGGCTCGGTGGGGCCCAGTACTTC

d_gene: TRBD1
v_gene: TRBV28
j_gene: TRBJ1-2
abundance: -
CDR3aa: CASIQGGQGRGYTF
CDR3nt: TGTGCCAGCATCCAAGGGGGACAGGGAAGGGGCTACACCTTC

d_gene: TRBD1
v_gene: TRBV5-4
j_gene: TRBJ1-1
abundance: -
CDR3aa: CASSFQGPWYRGVYTEAFF
CDR3nt: TGTGCCAGCAGCTTTCAGGGTCCGTGGTACAGGGGAGTGTACACTGAAGCTTTCTTT

d_gene: TRBD1
v_gene: TRBV27
j_gene: TRBJ2-7
abundance: -
CDR3aa: CASSLSGTVTYEQYF
CDR3nt: TGTGCCAGCAGTTTATCTGGGACAGTCACCTACGAGCAGTACTTC

d_gene: -
v_gene: TRBV30
j_gene: TRBJ2-7
abundance: -
CDR3aa: CAWTDTYEQYF
CDR3nt: TGTGCCTGGACAGACACCTACGAGCAGTACTTC

d_gene: -
v_gene: TRBV6-5
j_gene: TRBJ1-6
abundance: -
CDR3aa: CASSRTGSLVSPLHF
CDR3nt: TGTGCCAGCAGTCGCACAGGGAGTCTAGTCTCACCCCTCCACTTT

d_gene: TRBD1
v_gene: TRBV15
j_gene: TRBJ2-3
abundance: -
CDR3aa: CATSRGGQGIADTQYF
CDR3nt: TGTGCCACCAGCAGAGGGGGACAGGGAATAGCAGATACGCAGTATTTT

d_gene: -
v_gene: TRBV20-1
j_gene: TRBJ2-5
abundance: -
CDR3aa: CSAKQKETQYF
CDR3nt: TGCAGTGCTAAACAGAAAGAGACCCAGTACTTC

d_gene: -
v_gene: TRBV9
j_gene: TRBJ2-7
abundance: once
CDR3aa: CASKAARSSYEQYF
CDR3nt: TGTGCCAGCAAAGCGGCGAGGAGCTCCTACGAGCAGTACTTC

d_gene: -
v_gene: TRBV5-1
j_gene: TRBJ2-5
abundance: -
CDR3aa: CASSPNAGLRETQYF
CDR3nt: TGCGCCAGCAGCCCGAACGCAGGTCTACGAGAGACCCAGTACTTC

d_gene: TRBD2
v_gene: TRBV28
j_gene: TRBJ2-3
abundance: -
CDR3aa: CASLEAGRTDTQYF
CDR3nt: TGTGCCAGCTTGGAAGCGGGGCGGACAGATACGCAGTATTTT

d_gene: TRBD1
v_gene: TRBV24-1
j_gene: TRBJ2-5
abundance: -
CDR3aa: CATSDTAGTAYLRGQYF
CDR3nt: TGTGCCACCAGTGATACCGCCGGGACAGCCTACCTTCGCGGCCAGTACTTC

d_gene: TRBD1
v_gene: TRBV7-8
j_gene: TRBJ2-1
abundance: -
CDR3aa: CASSRRTGNEQFF
CDR3nt: TGTGCCAGCAGCCGAAGGACAGGGAATGAGCAGTTCTTC

d_gene: TRBD1
v_gene: TRBV11-1
j_gene: TRBJ2-5
abundance: -
CDR3aa: CASSLGGGRETQYF
CDR3nt: TGTGCCAGCAGCTTAGGAGGGGGCCGGGAGACCCAGTACTTC

d_gene: -
v_gene: TRBV7-9
j_gene: TRBJ1-1
abundance: -
CDR3aa: CASSSSRLNTEAFF
CDR3nt: TGTGCCAGCAGTTCGAGCCGATTGAACACTGAAGCTTTCTTT

d_gene: TRBD2
v_gene: TRBV7-3
j_gene: TRBJ2-2
abundance: few
CDR3aa: CASSPSSGGARGTGELFF
CDR3nt: TGTGCCAGCAGCCCCTCTAGCGGGGGGGCCCGGGGGACCGGGGAGCTGTTTTTT

d_gene: -
v_gene: TRBV9
j_gene: TRBJ2-2
abundance: -
CDR3aa: CASSVDGGSAGELFF
CDR3nt: TGTGCCAGCAGCGTAGACGGCGGCAGCGCCGGGGAGCTGTTTTTT

d_gene: -
v_gene: TRBV19
j_gene: TRBJ1-6
abundance: -
CDR3aa: CASSIGGSRNSPLHF
CDR3nt: TGTGCCAGTAGTATTGGCGGCAGCAGAAATTCACCCCTCCACTTT

d_gene: TRBD1
v_gene: TRBV3-1/TRBV3-2
j_gene: TRBJ1-2
abundance: -
CDR3aa: CASSQDWTGVFNYGYTF
CDR3nt: TGTGCCAGCAGCCAAGATTGGACAGGGGTCTTTAACTATGGCTACACCTTC

d_gene: TRBD1
v_gene: TRBV27
j_gene: TRBJ1-6
abundance: few
CDR3aa: CASHPTGGRSPLHF
CDR3nt: TGTGCCAGCCACCCGACAGGGGGCCGTTCACCCCTCCACTTT

d_gene: -
v_gene: TRBV5-1
j_gene: TRBJ2-2
abundance: -
CDR3aa: CASSSEGTGELFF
CDR3nt: TGCGCCAGCAGCTCGGAGGGCACCGGGGAGCTGTTTTTT

d_gene: -
v_gene: TRBV7-3
j_gene: TRBJ2-6
abundance: -
CDR3aa: CASRRYHQGMGAGANVLTF
CDR3nt: TGTGCCAGCAGGAGGTATCATCAGGGTATGGGCGCCGGGGCCAACGTCCTGACTTTC

d_gene: -
v_gene: TRBV5-6
j_gene: TRBJ2-5
abundance: -
CDR3aa: CASSLGQKETQYF
CDR3nt: TGTGCCAGCAGCTTGGGACAGAAAGAGACCCAGTACTTC

d_gene: -
v_gene: TRBV30
j_gene: TRBJ1-4
abundance: -
CDR3aa: CAWSKGRNEKLFF
CDR3nt: TGTGCCTGGAGTAAGGGGCGTAATGAAAAACTGTTTTTT

d_gene: TRBD1
v_gene: TRBV6-5
j_gene: TRBJ1-2
abundance: -
CDR3aa: CASSYTQGASNYGYTF
CDR3nt: TGTGCCAGCAGTTACACACAGGGGGCCTCTAACTATGGCTACACCTTC

d_gene: TRBD2
v_gene: TRBV10-2
j_gene: TRBJ2-2
abundance: -
CDR3aa: CASSERSGVAGELFF
CDR3nt: TGCGCCAGCAGTGAACGTAGCGGGGTCGCTGGGGAGCTGTTTTTT

d_gene: -
v_gene: TRBV24-1
j_gene: TRBJ2-3
abundance: -
CDR3aa: CATSTLGGGQYF
CDR3nt: TGTGCCACCAGTACTCTAGGGGGGGGGCAGTATTTT

d_gene: -
v_gene: TRBV5-4
j_gene: TRBJ1-2
abundance: -
CDR3aa: CASSPDRVQRRGYTF
CDR3nt: TGTGCCAGCAGCCCTGATAGGGTGCAAAGGAGGGGCTACACCTTC

d_gene: -
v_gene: TRBV5-1
j_gene: TRBJ2-5
abundance: -
CDR3aa: CASSLMRVPQETQYF
CDR3nt: TGCGCCAGCAGCTTGATGCGGGTACCCCAAGAGACCCAGTACTTC

d_gene: -
v_gene: TRBV24-1
j_gene: TRBJ1-2
abundance: -
CDR3aa: CATSDPLGGYTF
CDR3nt: TGTGCCACCAGTGACCCCCTGGGCGGCTACACCTTC

d_gene: TRBD1
v_gene: TRBV14
j_gene: TRBJ1-1
abundance: -
CDR3aa: CASSQNFRGTEAFF
CDR3nt: TGTGCCAGCAGCCAGAACTTCAGGGGGACTGAAGCTTTCTTT

d_gene: -
v_gene: TRBV7-9
j_gene: TRBJ2-2
abundance: -
CDR3aa: CASRRGGSANTGELFF
CDR3nt: TGTGCCAGCAGGCGGGGAGGTTCCGCGAACACCGGGGAGCTGTTTTTT

d_gene: -
v_gene: TRBV10-2
j_gene: TRBJ1-2
abundance: -
CDR3aa: CASSESPSYGYTF
CDR3nt: TGCGCCAGCAGTGAGTCCCCGTCCTATGGCTACACCTTC

d_gene: -
v_gene: TRBV7-6
j_gene: TRBJ2-2
abundance: -
CDR3aa: CASSFGGPGELFF
CDR3nt: TGTGCCAGCAGCTTCGGCGGTCCCGGGGAGCTGTTTTTT

d_gene: TRBD2
v_gene: TRBV7-2
j_gene: TRBJ2-1
abundance: -
CDR3aa: CASSLEVGGGYEQFF
CDR3nt: TGTGCCAGCAGCTTAGAAGTCGGCGGGGGGTATGAGCAGTTCTTC

d_gene: -
v_gene: TRBV5-8
j_gene: TRBJ2-3
abundance: -
CDR3aa: CASSSQRGDTQYF
CDR3nt: TGTGCCAGCAGTTCACAACGGGGGGATACGCAGTATTTT